This TCR beta chain is from a study of CD8 T cells in Susac syndrome. cDNA came from around 0.5 to 1 ug RNA primed by random hexamers. Coverage of TCR beta CDR3 amplification by immunoSEQ multiplex PCR extended to 54 Vbeta and 13 Jbeta. TCRdb re-derived calls from the immunoSEQ multiplex PCR reads in MiXCR, one entry per CDR3 protein. The repertoire consists of about 100,000 distinct CDR3 sequences, with roughly 96% occurring once and the leading ten covering roughly 0.29%. This clonotype was observed once. The CDR3 length is 16 residues. Trimming removed 6 bases from V and 1 base from J; junction bases left unmatched: 9. The germline CDR1 and CDR2 sequences are SGHAT and FQNNGV.

The chain links TRBV11-2 to TRBJ1-1; 9 bases are shared with TRBD1. This TCR was sampled from a human donor with Susac syndrome. Source material: CD8+ T cells from PBMCs. The CDR3 loop is CASSRRDREWNTEAFF. CDR3 DNA sequence: TGTGCCAGCAGTCGCCGGGACAGGGAGTGGAACACTGAAGCTTTCTTT.